This T cell receptor (beta chain) was identified in a study of T cells after yellow fever vaccination. Trimming removed 5 bases at V and 3 bases at J, with 16 bases between. The CDR3 runs to 15 residues. CDR1 is SGHAT, CDR2 FQNNGV, per germline. TCRdb reprocessed the 5' RACE reads with MiXCR, giving one entry per CDR3 protein. Of 300,000 or so distinct CDR3 sequences listed, approximately 13% are singletons. This clonotype occurred a few times. The starting material was CD4+ T cells sorted from PBMCs, obtained 45 days after the yellow fever booster vaccination. The sequence was obtained from a man in his thirties or forties who received the YFV17D yellow fever vaccine. The chain joins TRBV11-2 to TRBJ1-1; unclear D gene. CDR3: CASSPLDRADTEAFF. The CDR3 nucleotides are TGTGCCAGCAGCCCTCTGGACCGTGCGGACACTGAAGCTTTCTTT.